The 24 T cell receptor beta chains presented below share a single source sample, sequenced in a study of technical replicates of blood from a handful of donors. Sequencing used immunoSEQ multiplex PCR; TCRdb keeps in-frame clones, though not all of them. The table includes 95,000 or so clones, around 96% detected once. Source material: T cells isolated from PBMCs. Source of these receptors: a human donor in good health.

The chain carries TRBV5-4 and TRBJ2-3, with a tentative D call TRBD2 (6 bases). The CDR3 runs to 14 residues. CDR1 and CDR2 from the germline V gene are SGHNT and YYREEE (reference sequence). Trimming took 5 bases from V and 0 from J, leaving 10 bases between them. CDR3 sequence: CASRGTLSTDTQYF. The DNA of the CDR3 is TGTGCCAGCAGAGGGACTCTGAGCACAGATACGCAGTATTTT.

To note about this clone: Other DNA sequences from this sample encode an identical CDR3 as well. The chain couples TRBV27 to TRBJ1-4; perhaps TRBD1 as D (6 bases). Germline V gives CDR1 MNHEY, CDR2 SMNVEV (reference sequence). V shed 2 bases and J shed 8 bases, with 12 bases lying between them. This CDR3 is built from 14 residues. DNA for the CDR3: TGTGCCAGCAGTTTAATAGGGGGGGACGAAAAACTGTTTTTT. Protein sequence: CASSLIGGDEKLFF.

The V call is TRBV5-1, the J call TRBJ2-1, with 10 bases identical to TRBD2. This CDR3 spans 22 amino acids. Germline-derived CDR1 and CDR2 are SGHRS and YFSETQ. V lost 0 bases to trimming and J lost 7 bases; unmatched junction nucleotides: 25. CDR3 DNA sequence: TGCGCCAGCAGCTTGGAGGTTTATCTGGCTAGCGGGAGTATGGGATGGGAGAATGAGCAGTTCTTC. It specifies CASSLEVYLASGSMGWENEQFF.

The V call is TRBV19, the J call TRBJ1-1; unclear D gene. Trimming removed 7 bases at V and 6 bases at J, with 18 bases between. This CDR3 region has 14 residues. Germline CDR1 and CDR2: LNHDA and SQIVND (reference sequence). The CDR3 DNA is TGTGCCAGTAAAGACGGGGTACGGTCGGCTGAAGCTTTCTTT. It translates to CASKDGVRSAEAFF.

This clone was picked up one time. This sequence joins TRBV30 and TRBJ2-7, with 11 nucleotides matching TRBD2. CDR1 and CDR2 (germline): GTSNPN, SVGIG (reference sequence). V shed 1 base and J 0 bases; nucleotides not matched to a gene: 17. CDR3 length equals 20 residues. CDR3 residues: CAWSGPTSGSHIISSYEQYF. The DNA of the CDR3 is TGTGCCTGGAGTGGACCTACTAGCGGGAGTCACATTATCAGCTCCTACGAGCAGTACTTC.

Of note for this clone: This sample includes further DNA sequences coding for the same CDR3. The rearrangement uses TRBV7-9 and TRBJ1-2; 9 bases fit TRBD1. The trim removed 7 bases at V and 6 bases at J, leaving 15 bases unmatched. The germline V gene encodes CDR1 SEHNR and CDR2 FQNEAQ (reference sequence). The CDR3 contains 16 residues. CDR3 loop: CASTRDRVRIMDGYTF. CDR3 sequence (DNA): TGTGCCAGCACCAGGGACAGGGTCCGGATTATGGATGGCTACACCTTC.

V and J are TRBV27 and TRBJ2-2; 8 bases match TRBD2. V lost 0 bases and J lost 4; bases outside the gene matches: 1. This CDR3 contains 15 residues. Germline V lookup: CDR1 MNHEY, CDR2 SMNVEV (reference sequence). The CDR3 is CASSLSGTSTGELFF. Here the CDR3 DNA reads TGTGCCAGCAGTTTATCAGGGACTAGCACCGGGGAGCTGTTTTTT.

This clone appeared once. The rearrangement links TRBV7-3 to TRBJ2-5, with D possibly being TRBD1 (5 bases). In germline, CDR1 is SGHTA, CDR2 FQGTGA. V lost 3 bases to trimming and J lost 4 bases, with 9 bases between them. This CDR3 spans 13 amino acids. The CDR3 reads CASSLSGLETQYF. CDR3 nucleotide sequence: TGTGCCAGCAGCTTGTCAGGGTTAGAGACCCAGTACTTC.

This CDR3 is CASSPSGTRSYNEQFF. The DNA of the CDR3 is TGTGCCAGCAGCCCATCCGGGACACGCTCCTACAATGAGCAGTTCTTC. The V and J genes are TRBV11-1 and TRBJ2-1, with D possibly TRBD1 on 6 matching bases. V lost 5 bases and J lost 0, with 14 bases in between. Germline V gene sequence: CDR1 SGHAT, CDR2 FQDESV (reference sequence). This CDR3 is built from 16 residues.

The chain couples TRBV9 to TRBJ2-6; 12 bases align to TRBD2. V was pared by 0 bases and J by 3 bases, with 1 base of the junction left unmatched. Looked up from germline, CDR1 is SGDLS and CDR2 is YYNGEE. This CDR3 region has 17 residues. CDR3 in amino acids: CASSVELAGGGANVLTF. CDR3 nucleotide sequence: TGTGCCAGCAGCGTAGAACTAGCGGGAGGTGGGGCCAACGTCCTGACTTTC.

This chain uses TRBV29-1 with TRBJ2-5; 10 nucleotides line up with TRBD1. The end of the DNA aligns better with TRBJ2-7, so the J call may be wrong. The germline V gene has CDR1 SQVTM and CDR2 ANQGSEA. The CDR3 is 14 residues long. In nucleotides, the CDR3 is TGCAGCGTTCGGAGGGACAGGGGCGCCTACGAGCAGTACTTC. It encodes CSVRRDRGAYEQYF.

The rearrangement links TRBV7-8 to TRBJ1-5, with no clear D. V gave up 4 bases and J gave up 7 bases, with 14 bases separating them. Germline V gene data show CDR1 as SGHVS and CDR2 as FQNEAQ. The CDR3 loop spans 14 amino acids. As DNA, the CDR3 is TGTGCCAGCAGCTACGGTGACTTAAACCAGCCCCAGCATTTT. Residues: CASSYGDLNQPQHF.

The chain recombines TRBV4-1 with TRBJ1-1, with a weak D call TRBD1 (5 bases). Germline V gene data show CDR1 as MGHRA and CDR2 as YSYEKL. This CDR3 has 14 residues. V lost 3 bases and J 4 bases, leaving 12 bases between the germline ends. Written as DNA, the CDR3 is TGCGCCAGCAGCCAGGGACTGTTGAGCACTGAAGCTTTCTTT. Translation gives CASSQGLLSTEAFF.

J is TRBJ2-5 and V is TRBV11-1, with 8 bases fitting TRBD2. J gave up 5 bases and V 4 bases, and 6 bases lay outside the gene matches. The CDR3 loop spans 14 amino acids. Germline CDR1 and CDR2: SGHAT and FQDESV (reference sequence). The CDR3 DNA reads TGTGCCAGCAGCTCCGGGACTAGTGGCGAGACCCAGTACTTC. Amino acids: CASSSGTSGETQYF.

The V and J genes are TRBV7-6 and TRBJ2-7; 7 nucleotides align to TRBD2. CDR3 length: 17 residues. Germline trimming cut 5 bases from V and 0 bases from J; bases unmatched to any gene: 13. Germline CDR1 SGHVS, CDR2 FNYEAQ. As DNA, the CDR3 is TGTGCCAGCAGCCCTCCTCGCTCGGGGGGACGCTCCTACGAGCAGTACTTC. Translated: CASSPPRSGGRSYEQYF. Variable domain in full (rest from reference TRBV7-6 and TRBJ2-7): GAGVSQSPRYKVTKRGQDVALRCDPISGHVSLYWYRQALGQGPEFLTYFNYEAQQDKSGLPNDRFSAERPEGSISTLTIQRTEQRDSAMYRCASSPPRSGGRSYEQYFGPGTRLTVT.

The chain employs TRBV27 and TRBJ2-3; D is unclear. V was pared by 1 base and J by 6 bases, with 8 bases between. CDR1 and CDR2 (germline): MNHEY, SMNVEV (reference sequence). The CDR3 is 13 amino acids. The CDR3 nucleotides read TGTGCCAGCAGTTTATTTCTTAGTGATACGCAGTATTTT. Amino acids: CASSLFLSDTQYF.

This clone was seen a single time. V gene TRBV9 combines with J gene TRBJ2-2, with D possibly matching TRBD2 (8 bases). CDR1 SGDLS and CDR2 YYNGEE come from the germline V gene. V was pared by 4 bases and J by 9 bases, with 13 bases between. The CDR3 has 13 amino acids. CDR3: CASSPGGGRELFF. CDR3 in DNA: TGTGCCAGCAGCCCGGGAGGGGGCCGGGAGCTGTTTTTT.

V is TRBV7-9 and J is TRBJ1-3; D unresolved. This CDR3 contains 13 residues. V shed 5 bases and J shed 4 bases, with 9 bases lying between them. CDR1 is SEHNR and CDR2 is FQNEAQ in the germline V gene (reference sequence). DNA for the CDR3: TGTGCCAGCAGCCCGGGGTTAGGAAACACCATATATTTT. Residues: CASSPGLGNTIYF.

The genes are TRBV5-1 and TRBJ2-1, with 10 nucleotides matching TRBD2. Looked up from germline, CDR1 is SGHRS and CDR2 is YFSETQ. Trimming took 3 bases from V and 4 from J; bases not matched to a gene: 1. The CDR3 runs 14 residues. CDR3 in DNA: TGCGCCAGCAGCTGGACTAGCGGTTACAATGAGCAGTTCTTC. It encodes CASSWTSGYNEQFF.

J is TRBJ1-1 and V is TRBV10-2; TRBD1 matches 8 bases. V lost 7 bases, J lost 3 bases, and 10 bases stayed unmatched. CDR1 and CDR2 from the germline V gene are WSHSY and SAAADI. The CDR3 extends over 15 amino acids. The DNA for the CDR3 is TGCGCCAGCACCCCGGACAGGGCGAGTTACACTGAAGCTTTCTTT. Translating it yields CASTPDRASYTEAFF.

The chain employs TRBV13 and TRBJ2-7; D ambiguous. The CDR3 is made up of 13 amino acids. V was cut by 3 bases and J by 7 bases, with 13 bases left in between. Germline CDR1 and CDR2: PRHDT and FYEKMQ (reference sequence). The CDR3 nucleotides read TGTGCCAGCAGCTTCGCAGGCCTACGGGAGCAGTACTTC. This codes for CASSFAGLREQYF.

This clone was recorded only once. The rearrangement links TRBV27 to TRBJ2-3; 10 bases fit TRBD2. The CDR3 extends over 15 amino acids. The J segment lost 1 base and the V segment lost 5 bases, leaving 3 bases of the junction unmatched. The germline CDR1 and CDR2 sequences are MNHEY and SMNVEV (reference sequence). In DNA, the CDR3 is TGTGCCAGCAGTCTCCTAGCGGGAGGCACAGATACGCAGTATTTT. Translated, it gives CASSLLAGGTDTQYF.

The chain joins TRBV18 to TRBJ1-2, with 7 bases that match TRBD1. Germline lookup yields CDR1 KGHSH and CDR2 LQKENI. V trimming: 3 bases; J trimming: 4 bases; junction bases outside the gene matches: 5. The CDR3 runs 14 residues. This CDR3 reads CASSPKSGGYGYTF. The CDR3 region has the DNA TGTGCCAGCTCACCTAAATCAGGGGGCTATGGCTACACCTTC.

This clone was detected a few times. The chain employs TRBV29-1 and TRBJ1-1, with 9 bases lining up with TRBD1. Losses at the gene ends were 6 bases for V and 3 bases for J; bases not matched to a gene: 5. This CDR3 is 13 amino acids long. Germline lookup yields CDR1 SQVTM and CDR2 ANQGSEA. The CDR3 here is CSVPRDRDTEAFF. CDR3 sequence (DNA): TGCAGCGTACCCCGGGACAGGGACACTGAAGCTTTCTTT.